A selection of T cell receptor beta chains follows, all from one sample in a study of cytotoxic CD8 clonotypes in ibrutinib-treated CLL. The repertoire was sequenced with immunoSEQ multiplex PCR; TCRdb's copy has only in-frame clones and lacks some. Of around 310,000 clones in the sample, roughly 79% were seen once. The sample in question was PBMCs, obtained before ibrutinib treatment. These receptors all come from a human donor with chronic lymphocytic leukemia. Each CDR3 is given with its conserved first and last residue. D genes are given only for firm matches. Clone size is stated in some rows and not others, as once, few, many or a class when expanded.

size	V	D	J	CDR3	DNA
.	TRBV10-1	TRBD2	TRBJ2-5	CASSPLAGRETQYF	TGCGCCAGCAGCCCTTTAGCGGGGAGGGAGACCCAGTACTTC
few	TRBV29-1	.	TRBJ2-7	CSVELSYEQYF	TGCAGCGTGGAGCTCTCCTACGAGCAGTACTTC
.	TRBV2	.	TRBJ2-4	CASSESPALKNIQYF	TGTGCCAGCAGTGAATCTCCCGCGCTCAAAAACATTCAGTACTTC
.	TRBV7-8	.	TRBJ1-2	CASSSTRITNYGYTF	TGTGCCAGCAGCAGCACCCGGATTACTAACTATGGCTACACCTTC
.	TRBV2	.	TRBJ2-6	CASSLGNSGANVLTF	TGTGCCAGCAGCCTGGGAAACTCTGGGGCCAACGTCCTGACTTTC
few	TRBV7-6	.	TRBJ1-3	CASSPRGELVLYF	TGTGCCAGCAGCCCCCGCGGGGAGCTTGTTTTGTATTTT
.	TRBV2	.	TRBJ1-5	CASSEYSNQPQHF	TGTGCCAGCAGTGAATATAGCAATCAGCCCCAGCATTTT
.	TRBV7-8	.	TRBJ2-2	CASSPVPGRRNTGELFF	TGTGCCAGCAGCCCCGTTCCAGGCAGGAGGAACACCGGGGAGCTGTTTTTT
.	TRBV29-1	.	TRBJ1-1	CSVGVNTEAFF	TGCAGCGTTGGAGTGAACACTGAAGCTTTCTTT
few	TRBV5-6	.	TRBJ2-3	CASSRGTDTQYF	TGTGCCAGCAGCCGGGGGACAGATACGCAGTATTTT
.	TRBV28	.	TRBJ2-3	CASNTPGDTDTQYF	TGTGCCAGCAACACCCCGGGGGACACAGATACGCAGTATTTT
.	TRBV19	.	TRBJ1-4	CASSTGTSSEKLFF	TGTGCCAGTAGTACGGGGACAAGCTCCGAAAAACTGTTTTTT
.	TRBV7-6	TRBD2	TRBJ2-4	CASSPRSLLAGAIKNIQYF	TGTGCCAGCAGCCCACGATCATTACTAGCGGGAGCGATCAAAAACATTCAGTACTTC
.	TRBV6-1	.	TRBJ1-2	CASSEVAGQVNYGYTF	TGTGCCAGCAGTGAAGTAGCGGGCCAGGTGAACTATGGCTACACCTTC
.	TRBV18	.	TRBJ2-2	CASSPRGQTNTGELFF	TGTGCCAGCTCACCTAGGGGACAAACGAACACCGGGGAGCTGTTTTTT
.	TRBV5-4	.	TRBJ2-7	CASSLGFGGGGAIYEQYF	TGTGCCAGCAGCTTGGGGTTTGGTGGTGGGGGAGCTATTTACGAGCAGTACTTC
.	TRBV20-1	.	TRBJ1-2	CSARDRASYTF	TGCAGTGCTAGAGATAGGGCCAGCTACACCTTC
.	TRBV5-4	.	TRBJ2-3	CASSPRTPGSTDTQYF	TGTGCCAGCAGCCCCCGAACACCAGGGAGCACAGATACGCAGTATTTT
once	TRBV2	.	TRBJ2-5	CASSVGLWETQYF	TGTGCCAGCAGTGTCGGACTATGGGAGACCCAGTACTTC
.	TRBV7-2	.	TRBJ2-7	CASSPRGSSYEQYF	TGTGCCAGCAGCCCCCGAGGCAGCTCCTACGAGCAGTACTTC
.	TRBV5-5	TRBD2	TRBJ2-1	CASSFGRAGAYNEQFF	TGTGCCAGCAGCTTTGGGAGAGCGGGAGCTTACAATGAGCAGTTCTTC
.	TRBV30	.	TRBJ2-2	CAWRYGHQNTGELFF	TGTGCCTGGAGGTATGGACACCAGAACACCGGGGAGCTGTTTTTT
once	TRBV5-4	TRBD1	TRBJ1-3	CASSLLGTDSGNTIYF	TGTGCCAGCAGCCTACTCGGGACAGACTCTGGAAACACCATATATTTT
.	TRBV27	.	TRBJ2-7	CASSLGGITYEQYF	TGTGCCAGCAGTTTGGGGGGAATTACGTACGAGCAGTACTTC
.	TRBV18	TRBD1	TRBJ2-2	CASSPKAGGESGELFF	TGTGCCAGCTCACCAAAGGCAGGGGGCGAGTCCGGGGAGCTGTTTTTT
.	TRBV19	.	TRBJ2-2	CASSLYPGELFF	TGTGCCAGTAGCCTTTATCCCGGGGAGCTGTTTTTT
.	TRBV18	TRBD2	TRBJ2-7	CASSGTSGRTYEQYF	TGTGCCAGCTCGGGGACTAGCGGCCGAACCTACGAGCAGTACTTC
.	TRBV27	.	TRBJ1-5	CASRGGAPSNQPQHF	TGTGCCAGCAGGGGCGGGGCACCCAGCAATCAGCCCCAGCATTTT
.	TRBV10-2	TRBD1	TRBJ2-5	CASIGTGLETQYF	TGCGCCAGCATCGGGACAGGGCTAGAGACCCAGTACTTC
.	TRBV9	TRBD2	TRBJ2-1	CASSWGGTLSSYNEQFF	TGTGCCAGCAGCTGGGGGGGGACCCTAAGCTCCTACAATGAGCAGTTCTTC